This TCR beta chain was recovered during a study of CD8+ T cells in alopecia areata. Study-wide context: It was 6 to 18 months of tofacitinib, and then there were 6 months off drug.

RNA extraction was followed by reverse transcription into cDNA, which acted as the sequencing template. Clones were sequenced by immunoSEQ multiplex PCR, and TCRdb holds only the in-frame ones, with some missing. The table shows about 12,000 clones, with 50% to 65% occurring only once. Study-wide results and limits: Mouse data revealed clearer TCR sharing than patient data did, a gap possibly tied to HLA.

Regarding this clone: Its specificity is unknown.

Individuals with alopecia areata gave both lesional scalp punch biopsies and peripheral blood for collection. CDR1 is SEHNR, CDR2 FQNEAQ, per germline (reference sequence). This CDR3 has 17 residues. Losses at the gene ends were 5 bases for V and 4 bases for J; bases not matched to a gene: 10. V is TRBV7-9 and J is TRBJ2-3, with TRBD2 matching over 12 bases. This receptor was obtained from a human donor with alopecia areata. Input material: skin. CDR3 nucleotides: TGTGCCAGCAGCACGTATAGGACTAGCGGGGTTTCAGATACGCAGTATTTT. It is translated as CASSTYRTSGVSDTQYF.